Listed below are T cell receptor beta chains from one sample, sequenced in a study of T cell responses to AZD1222 COVID-19 vaccine. Assay used: immunoSEQ multiplex PCR; TCRdb lists only in-frame clones, some missing. The sample has 85,000 to 120,000 clones; almost 85% are singletons. Sample: peripheral blood, taken on day 0 of AZD1222 vaccination. The receptors derive from an adult in good health. Each CDR3 is given with its conserved first and last residue. The D gene is left open where the match is weak.

j_call d_call v_call cdr3_aa
TRBJ1-2 - TRBV4-3 CASSQGGEVYGYTF
TRBJ1-5 TRBD1 TRBV19 CASSRFTGGAGNQPQHF
TRBJ1-2 - TRBV9 CASSVAALANYGYTF
TRBJ1-5 TRBD1 TRBV28 CASSHTGGQPQHF
TRBJ2-2 TRBD2 TRBV28 CASSVWGLAGGPGELFF
TRBJ1-4 TRBD1 TRBV7-9 CASSLRTGEEKLFF
TRBJ2-1 TRBD2 TRBV4-2 CASSQDKLAGEQFF
TRBJ1-6 TRBD1 TRBV28 CASSSTNRGTGSPLHF
TRBJ1-1 - TRBV28 CASSLGLNRRTEAFF
TRBJ2-4 - TRBV12-5 CASARSGAKNIQYF
TRBJ1-4 TRBD1 TRBV29-1 CSAGNTGGFREKLFF
TRBJ2-7 TRBD2 TRBV12-5 CASRAGASYEQYF
TRBJ1-5 TRBD1 TRBV6-5 CASSFGQGSQPQHF
TRBJ2-1 - TRBV7-2 CASSLGPLDGLFF
TRBJ2-7 TRBD2 TRBV5-4 CASSFALGGGDEQYF
TRBJ2-1 - TRBV9 CASSSRGDKAYNEQFF
TRBJ1-1 - TRBV10-3 CAIKRGSGAEAFF
TRBJ1-1 - TRBV15 CATSRGGSEAFF